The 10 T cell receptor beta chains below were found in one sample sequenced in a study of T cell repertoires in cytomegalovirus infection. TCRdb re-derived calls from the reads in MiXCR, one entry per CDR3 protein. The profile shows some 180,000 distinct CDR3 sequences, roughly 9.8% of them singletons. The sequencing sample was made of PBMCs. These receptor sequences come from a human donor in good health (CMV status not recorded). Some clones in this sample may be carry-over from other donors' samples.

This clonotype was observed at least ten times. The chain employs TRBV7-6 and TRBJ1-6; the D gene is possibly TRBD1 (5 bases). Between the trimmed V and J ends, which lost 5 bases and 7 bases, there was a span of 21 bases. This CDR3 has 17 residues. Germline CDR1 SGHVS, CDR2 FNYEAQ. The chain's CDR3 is CASSPPGLLGLNSPLHF. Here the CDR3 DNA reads TGTGCCAGCAGCCCCCCGGGACTTCTTGGCTTAAATTCACCCCTCCACTTT.

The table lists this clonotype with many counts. The CDR3 protein is CASSLANPGQSGYTF. CDR3 in DNA: TGTGCCAGCAGCTTAGCGAATCCGGGACAGTCTGGCTACACCTTC. V gene TRBV7-2 combines with J gene TRBJ1-2, with 7 bases aligning to TRBD1. CDR3 length equals 15 residues. V lost 0 bases and J lost 7; bases outside the gene matches: 8. Germline CDR1 reads SGHTA; CDR2 reads FQGNSA.

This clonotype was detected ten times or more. The CDR3 DNA reads as TGTGCCAGCAGTACGACAGGAAACTATGGCTACACCTTC. Amino acids: CASSTTGNYGYTF. The rearrangement joins TRBV28 to TRBJ1-2; the D gene is possibly TRBD1 (6 bases). This CDR3 is built from 13 residues. Germline lookup yields CDR1 MDHEN and CDR2 SYDVKM. Trimming removed 5 bases at V and 2 bases at J, with 9 bases between.

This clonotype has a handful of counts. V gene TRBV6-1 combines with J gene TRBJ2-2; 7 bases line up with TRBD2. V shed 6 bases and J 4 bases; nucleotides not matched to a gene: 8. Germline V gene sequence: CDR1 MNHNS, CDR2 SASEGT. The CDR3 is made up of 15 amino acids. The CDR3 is CASSATSAGTGELFF. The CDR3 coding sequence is TGTGCCAGCAGCGCCACTAGCGCAGGCACCGGGGAGCTGTTTTTT.

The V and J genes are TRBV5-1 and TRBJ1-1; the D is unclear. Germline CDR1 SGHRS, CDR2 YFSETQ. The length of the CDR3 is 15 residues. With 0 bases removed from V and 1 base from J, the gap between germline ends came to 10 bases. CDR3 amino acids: CASSLVPGANTEAFF. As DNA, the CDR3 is TGCGCCAGCAGCTTGGTTCCGGGAGCGAACACTGAAGCTTTCTTT.

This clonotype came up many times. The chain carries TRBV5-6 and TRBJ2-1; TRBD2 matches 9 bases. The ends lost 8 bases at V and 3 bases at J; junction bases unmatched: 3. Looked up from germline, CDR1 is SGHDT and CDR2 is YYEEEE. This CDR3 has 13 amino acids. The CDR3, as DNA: TGTGCCAGTGTAGCGGGGGTCTACAATGAGCAGTTCTTC. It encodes CASVAGVYNEQFF.

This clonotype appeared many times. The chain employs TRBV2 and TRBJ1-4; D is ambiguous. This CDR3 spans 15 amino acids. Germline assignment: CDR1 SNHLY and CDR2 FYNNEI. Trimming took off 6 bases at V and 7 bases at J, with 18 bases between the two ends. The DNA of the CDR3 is TGTGCCAGCAGGGGCGGACCACCAGCGAGTGAAAAACTGTTTTTT. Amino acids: CASRGGPPASEKLFF.

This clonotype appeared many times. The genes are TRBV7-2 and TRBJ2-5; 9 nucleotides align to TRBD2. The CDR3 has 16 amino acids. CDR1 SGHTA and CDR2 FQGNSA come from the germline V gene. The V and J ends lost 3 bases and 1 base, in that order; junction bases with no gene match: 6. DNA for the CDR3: TGTGCCAGCAGCTTTGAGGCTAGCGGGGCCCAAGAGACCCAGTACTTC. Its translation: CASSFEASGAQETQYF.

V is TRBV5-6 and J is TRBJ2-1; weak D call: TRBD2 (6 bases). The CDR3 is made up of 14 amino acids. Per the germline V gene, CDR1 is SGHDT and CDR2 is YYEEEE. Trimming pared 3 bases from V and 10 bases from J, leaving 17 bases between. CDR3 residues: CASSYPGSGDEQFF. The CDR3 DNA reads TGTGCCAGCAGCTACCCGGGTAGCGGAGACGAGCAGTTCTTC.

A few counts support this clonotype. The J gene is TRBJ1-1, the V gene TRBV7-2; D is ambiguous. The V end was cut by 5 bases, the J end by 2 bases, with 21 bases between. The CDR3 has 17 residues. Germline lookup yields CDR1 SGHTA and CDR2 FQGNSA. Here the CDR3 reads CASSDTYPGDRNTEAFF. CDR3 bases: TGTGCCAGCAGCGACACATATCCGGGAGATAGAAACACTGAAGCTTTCTTT. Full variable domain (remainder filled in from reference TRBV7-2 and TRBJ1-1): GAGVSQSPSNKVTEKGKDVELRCDPISGHTALYWYRQSLGQGLEFLIYFQGNSAPDKSGLPSDRFSAERTGGSVSTLTIQRTQQEDSAVYLCASSDTYPGDRNTEAFFGQGTRLTVV.